This TCR beta chain was found in a study of control samples from healthy donors and cancer patients. The table came from immunoSEQ multiplex PCR; TCRdb's copy has only in-frame clones and leaves some out. The sample yields about 83,000 clones, 90% to 95% seen once. What was sequenced was blood. The sequence derives from a man aged 50-60 years in good health.

In nucleotides, the CDR3 is TGTGCCAGCAGCCCACGAACGAATAGGGCCAGGTTGAGGGAGGAAAAACTGTTTTTT. It translates to CASSPRTNRARLREEKLFF. The J gene is TRBJ1-4, the V gene TRBV7-2; D not resolved. In germline, CDR1 is SGHTA, CDR2 FQGNSA. This CDR3 region has 19 residues. V was shortened by 5 bases and J by 8 bases, with 30 bases between the two germline ends.